This T cell receptor (beta chain) came from a study of metastatic and nonmetastatic thyroid tumors. Study-level background: The study looked at repertoires side by side in blood and in tumor or nodule tissue from malignant and benign thyroid patients.

Treatment of any kind had been given to no patient before thyroid surgery. Notes on the study in general: In blood and tumor, TCR beta diversity was reportedly significantly higher in malignant thyroid tumors than in benign nodules.

J lost 5 bases, V lost 2 bases, and 2 bases had no gene match. The germline V gene encodes CDR1 DFQATT and CDR2 SNEGSKA (reference sequence). This CDR3 is 13 amino acids long. This clone was counted many times. The antigen remains undetermined. Per the original data handling: CDR3 differences across clinicopathological groups were used to build a distant-metastasis classifier for papillary thyroid cancer. Using MiXCR, TCRdb reanalyzed the PCR reads. In this record, the V and J calls reflect TCRdb's handling and not the investigators' own analysis. Of 20,000 to 30,000 clones detected, less than 25% appear once; the ten largest clones hold around 7.6%.

This clonotype was sampled from a female donor with papillary thyroid cancer or a benign thyroid nodule (not recorded which). Some clones in this sample may be carry-over from other donors' samples. J is TRBJ1-4 and V is TRBV20-1; 7 bases match TRBD1. The specimen was blood. CDR3 amino acids: CSARSTGNEKLFF. For the CDR3, the DNA is TGCAGTGCTAGATCGACAGGGAATGAAAAACTGTTTTTT.